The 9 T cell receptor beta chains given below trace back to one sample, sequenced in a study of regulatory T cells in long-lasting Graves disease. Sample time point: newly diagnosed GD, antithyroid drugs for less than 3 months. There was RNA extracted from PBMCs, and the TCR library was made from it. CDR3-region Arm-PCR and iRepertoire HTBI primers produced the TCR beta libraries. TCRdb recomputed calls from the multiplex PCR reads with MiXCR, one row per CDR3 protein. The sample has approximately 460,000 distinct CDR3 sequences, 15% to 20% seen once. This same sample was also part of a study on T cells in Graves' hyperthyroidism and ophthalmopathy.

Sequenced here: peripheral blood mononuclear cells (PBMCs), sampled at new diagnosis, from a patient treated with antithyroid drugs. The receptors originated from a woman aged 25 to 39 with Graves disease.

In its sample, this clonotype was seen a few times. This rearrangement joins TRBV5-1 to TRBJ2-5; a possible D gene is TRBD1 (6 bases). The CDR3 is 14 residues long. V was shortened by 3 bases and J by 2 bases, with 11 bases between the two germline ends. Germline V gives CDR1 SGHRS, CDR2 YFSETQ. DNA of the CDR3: TGCGCCAGCAGCTACGTCAGGGGACAAGAGACCCAGTACTTC. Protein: CASSYVRGQETQYF.

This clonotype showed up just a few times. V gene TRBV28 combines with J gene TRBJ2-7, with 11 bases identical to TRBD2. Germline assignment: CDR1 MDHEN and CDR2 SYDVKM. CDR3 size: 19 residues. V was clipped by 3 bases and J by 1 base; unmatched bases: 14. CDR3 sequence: CASSFETGTSGPGSYEQYF. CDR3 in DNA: TGTGCCAGCAGTTTTGAAACCGGGACTAGCGGCCCTGGATCCTACGAGCAGTACTTC.

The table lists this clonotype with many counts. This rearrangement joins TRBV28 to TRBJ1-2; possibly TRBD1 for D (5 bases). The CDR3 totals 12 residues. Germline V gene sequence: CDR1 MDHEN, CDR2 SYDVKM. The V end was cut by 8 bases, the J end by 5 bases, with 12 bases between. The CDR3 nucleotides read TGTGCCAGCGGAGAGGGGCTATATGGCTACACCTTC. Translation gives CASGEGLYGYTF.

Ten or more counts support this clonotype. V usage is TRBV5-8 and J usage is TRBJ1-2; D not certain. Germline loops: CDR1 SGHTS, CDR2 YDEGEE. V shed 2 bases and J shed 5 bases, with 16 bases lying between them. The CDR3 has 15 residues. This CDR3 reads CASSFSPGTMYGYTF. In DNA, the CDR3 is TGTGCCAGCAGCTTCTCGCCCGGAACTATGTATGGCTACACCTTC.

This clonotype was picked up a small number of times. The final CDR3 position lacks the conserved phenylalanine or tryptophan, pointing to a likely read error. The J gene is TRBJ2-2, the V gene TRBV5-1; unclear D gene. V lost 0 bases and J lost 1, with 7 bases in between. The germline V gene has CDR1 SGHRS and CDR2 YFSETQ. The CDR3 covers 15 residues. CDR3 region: CASSLGVLNTGELFL. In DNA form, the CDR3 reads TGCGCCAGCAGCTTGGGGGTTTTGAACACCGGGGAGCTGTTTCTT.

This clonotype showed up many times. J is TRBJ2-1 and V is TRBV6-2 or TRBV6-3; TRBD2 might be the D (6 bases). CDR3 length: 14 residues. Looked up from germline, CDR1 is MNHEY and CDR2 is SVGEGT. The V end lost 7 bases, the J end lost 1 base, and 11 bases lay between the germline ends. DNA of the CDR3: TGTGCCAGCACAATAGCGGAGTCCTACAATGAGCAGTTCTTC. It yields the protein CASTIAESYNEQFF.

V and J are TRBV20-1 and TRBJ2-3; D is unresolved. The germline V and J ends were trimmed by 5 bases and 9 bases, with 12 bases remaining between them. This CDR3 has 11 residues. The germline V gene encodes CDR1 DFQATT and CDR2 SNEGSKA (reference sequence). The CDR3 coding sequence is TGCAGTGCTGAAGAAAAGGACACGCAGTATTTT. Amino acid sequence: CSAEEKDTQYF.

The CDR3 protein is CASSLGTERETQYF. The DNA for the CDR3 is TGTGCCAGCAGCTTAGGGACCGAACGGGAGACCCAGTACTTC. The chain joins TRBV11-2 to TRBJ2-5; D remains ambiguous. The CDR3 runs to 14 residues. Germline V gene sequence: CDR1 SGHAT, CDR2 FQNNGV. V lost 1 base, J lost 5 bases, and 11 bases lay in between. Drawing the rest from reference TRBV11-2 and TRBJ2-5, the complete variable domain is EAGVAQSPRYKIIEKRQSVAFWCNPISGHATLYWYQQILGQGPKLLIQFQNNGVVDDSQLPKDRFSAERLKGVDSTLKIQPAKLEDSAVYLCASSLGTERETQYFGPGTRLLVL.

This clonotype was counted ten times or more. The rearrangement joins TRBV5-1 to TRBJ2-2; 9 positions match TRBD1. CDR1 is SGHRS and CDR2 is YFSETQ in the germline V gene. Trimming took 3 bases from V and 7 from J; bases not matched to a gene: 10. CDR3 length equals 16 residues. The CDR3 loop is CASSSGTGRRGGELFF. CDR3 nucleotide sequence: TGCGCCAGCAGCTCTGGGACAGGGAGGCGAGGCGGGGAGCTGTTTTTT.